The T cell receptor beta chain under discussion was sequenced for a study of cytomegalovirus exposure and HLA in healthy donors. With V trimmed by 7 bases and J by 3 bases, 4 bases remained unmatched. This CDR3 is 13 amino acids long. The germline V gene has CDR1 MNHNS and CDR2 SASEGT. Researchers ran the PCR with 60 Vbeta and 13 Jbeta primers. Sequencing was performed with immunoSEQ multiplex PCR; in TCRdb, only in-frame clones are kept and a portion is missing. In total, the table holds more than 45,000 clones. The clonotype originates from a male donor in good health and CMV-seronegative. The chain carries TRBV6-1 and TRBJ1-1, with TRBD1 matching over 8 bases. Sequenced: PBMCs. CDR3 loop: CASNTDRDTEAFF. Here the CDR3 DNA reads TGTGCCAGCAATACGGACAGGGACACTGAAGCTTTCTTT.